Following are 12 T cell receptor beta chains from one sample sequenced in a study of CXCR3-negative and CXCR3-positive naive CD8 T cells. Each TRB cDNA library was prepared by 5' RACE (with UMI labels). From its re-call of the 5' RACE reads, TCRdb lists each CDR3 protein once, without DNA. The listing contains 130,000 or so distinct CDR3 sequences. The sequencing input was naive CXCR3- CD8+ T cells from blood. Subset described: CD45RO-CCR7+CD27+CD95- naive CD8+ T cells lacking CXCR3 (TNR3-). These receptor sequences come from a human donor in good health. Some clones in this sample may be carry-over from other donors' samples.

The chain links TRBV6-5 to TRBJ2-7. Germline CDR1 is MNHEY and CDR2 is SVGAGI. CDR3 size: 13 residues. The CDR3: CASSYSNLYEQYF.

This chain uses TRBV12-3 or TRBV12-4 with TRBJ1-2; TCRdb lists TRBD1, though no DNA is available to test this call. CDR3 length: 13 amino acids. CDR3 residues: CASSQGFNYGYTF.

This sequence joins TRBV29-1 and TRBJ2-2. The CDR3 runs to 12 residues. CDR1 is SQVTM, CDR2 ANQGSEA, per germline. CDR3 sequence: CSVEDGNPHLFF.

CDR3 protein: CASSLRLAGGHTDTQYF. The rearrangement links TRBV12-3 or TRBV12-4 to TRBJ2-3; there is no DNA to check the TCRdb D call of TRBD2. The CDR3 length is 17 residues.

The CDR3 sequence is CAISLDMGQGQETQYF. This sequence joins TRBV10-3 and TRBJ2-5; there is no DNA to check the TCRdb D call of TRBD1. CDR1 is ENHRY and CDR2 is SYGVKD in the germline V gene. The CDR3 contains 16 residues.

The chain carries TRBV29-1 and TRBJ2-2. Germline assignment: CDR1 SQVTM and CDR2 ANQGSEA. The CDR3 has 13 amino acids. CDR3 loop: CSVEASSSGELFF.

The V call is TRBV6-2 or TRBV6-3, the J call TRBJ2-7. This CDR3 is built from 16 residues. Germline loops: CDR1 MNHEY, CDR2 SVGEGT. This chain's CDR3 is CASSYGLEWGPYEQYF.

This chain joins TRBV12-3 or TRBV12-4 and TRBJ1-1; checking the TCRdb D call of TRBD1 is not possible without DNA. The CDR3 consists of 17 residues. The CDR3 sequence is CASSPAFVTTGGTEAFF.

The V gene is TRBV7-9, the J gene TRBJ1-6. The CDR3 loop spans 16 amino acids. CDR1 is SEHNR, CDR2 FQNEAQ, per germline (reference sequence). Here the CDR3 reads CASSLVLAGTGSPLHF.

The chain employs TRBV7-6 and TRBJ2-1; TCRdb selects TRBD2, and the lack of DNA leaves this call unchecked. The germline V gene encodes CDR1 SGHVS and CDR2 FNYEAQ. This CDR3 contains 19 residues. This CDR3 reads CASSLRNLITGGAYNEQFF.

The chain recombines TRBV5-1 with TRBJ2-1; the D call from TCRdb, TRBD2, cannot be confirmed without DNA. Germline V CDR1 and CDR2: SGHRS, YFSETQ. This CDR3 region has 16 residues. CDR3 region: CASSLGGAPTYNEQFF.

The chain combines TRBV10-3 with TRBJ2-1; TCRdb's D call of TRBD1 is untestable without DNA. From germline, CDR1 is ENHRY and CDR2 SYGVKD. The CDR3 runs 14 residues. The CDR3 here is CAINRTGGWDEQFF.